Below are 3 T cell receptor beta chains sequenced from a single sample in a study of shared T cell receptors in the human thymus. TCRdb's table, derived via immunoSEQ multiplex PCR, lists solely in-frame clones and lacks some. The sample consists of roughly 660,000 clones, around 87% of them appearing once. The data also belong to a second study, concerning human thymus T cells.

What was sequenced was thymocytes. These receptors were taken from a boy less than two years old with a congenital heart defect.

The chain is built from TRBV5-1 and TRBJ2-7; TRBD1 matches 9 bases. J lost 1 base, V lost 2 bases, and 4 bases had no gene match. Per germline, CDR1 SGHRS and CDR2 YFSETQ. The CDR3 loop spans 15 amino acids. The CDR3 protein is CASSLKDRGSYEQYF. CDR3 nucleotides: TGCGCCAGCAGCTTAAAGGACAGGGGATCCTACGAGCAGTACTTC. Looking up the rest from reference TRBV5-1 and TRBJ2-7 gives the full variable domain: KAGVTQTPRYLIKTRGQQVTLSCSPISGHRSVSWYQQTPGQGLQFLFEYFSETQRNKGNFPGRFSGRQFSNSRSEMNVSTLELGDSALYLCASSLKDRGSYEQYFGPGTRLTVT.

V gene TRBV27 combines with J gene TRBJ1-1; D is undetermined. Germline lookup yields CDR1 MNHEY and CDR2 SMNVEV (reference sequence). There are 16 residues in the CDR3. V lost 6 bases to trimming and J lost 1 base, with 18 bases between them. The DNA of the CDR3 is TGTGCCAGCAGGACGTTTGGGAGCACTCCGAACACTGAAGCTTTCTTT. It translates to CASRTFGSTPNTEAFF.

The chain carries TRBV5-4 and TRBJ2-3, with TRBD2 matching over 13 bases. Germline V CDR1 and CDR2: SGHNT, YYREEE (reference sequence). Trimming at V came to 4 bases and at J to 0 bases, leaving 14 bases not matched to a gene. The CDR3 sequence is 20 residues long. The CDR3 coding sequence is TGTGCCAGCAGCATGGCAGGACTAGCGGGAGTTTGGCGGAGCACAGATACGCAGTATTTT. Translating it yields CASSMAGLAGVWRSTDTQYF.